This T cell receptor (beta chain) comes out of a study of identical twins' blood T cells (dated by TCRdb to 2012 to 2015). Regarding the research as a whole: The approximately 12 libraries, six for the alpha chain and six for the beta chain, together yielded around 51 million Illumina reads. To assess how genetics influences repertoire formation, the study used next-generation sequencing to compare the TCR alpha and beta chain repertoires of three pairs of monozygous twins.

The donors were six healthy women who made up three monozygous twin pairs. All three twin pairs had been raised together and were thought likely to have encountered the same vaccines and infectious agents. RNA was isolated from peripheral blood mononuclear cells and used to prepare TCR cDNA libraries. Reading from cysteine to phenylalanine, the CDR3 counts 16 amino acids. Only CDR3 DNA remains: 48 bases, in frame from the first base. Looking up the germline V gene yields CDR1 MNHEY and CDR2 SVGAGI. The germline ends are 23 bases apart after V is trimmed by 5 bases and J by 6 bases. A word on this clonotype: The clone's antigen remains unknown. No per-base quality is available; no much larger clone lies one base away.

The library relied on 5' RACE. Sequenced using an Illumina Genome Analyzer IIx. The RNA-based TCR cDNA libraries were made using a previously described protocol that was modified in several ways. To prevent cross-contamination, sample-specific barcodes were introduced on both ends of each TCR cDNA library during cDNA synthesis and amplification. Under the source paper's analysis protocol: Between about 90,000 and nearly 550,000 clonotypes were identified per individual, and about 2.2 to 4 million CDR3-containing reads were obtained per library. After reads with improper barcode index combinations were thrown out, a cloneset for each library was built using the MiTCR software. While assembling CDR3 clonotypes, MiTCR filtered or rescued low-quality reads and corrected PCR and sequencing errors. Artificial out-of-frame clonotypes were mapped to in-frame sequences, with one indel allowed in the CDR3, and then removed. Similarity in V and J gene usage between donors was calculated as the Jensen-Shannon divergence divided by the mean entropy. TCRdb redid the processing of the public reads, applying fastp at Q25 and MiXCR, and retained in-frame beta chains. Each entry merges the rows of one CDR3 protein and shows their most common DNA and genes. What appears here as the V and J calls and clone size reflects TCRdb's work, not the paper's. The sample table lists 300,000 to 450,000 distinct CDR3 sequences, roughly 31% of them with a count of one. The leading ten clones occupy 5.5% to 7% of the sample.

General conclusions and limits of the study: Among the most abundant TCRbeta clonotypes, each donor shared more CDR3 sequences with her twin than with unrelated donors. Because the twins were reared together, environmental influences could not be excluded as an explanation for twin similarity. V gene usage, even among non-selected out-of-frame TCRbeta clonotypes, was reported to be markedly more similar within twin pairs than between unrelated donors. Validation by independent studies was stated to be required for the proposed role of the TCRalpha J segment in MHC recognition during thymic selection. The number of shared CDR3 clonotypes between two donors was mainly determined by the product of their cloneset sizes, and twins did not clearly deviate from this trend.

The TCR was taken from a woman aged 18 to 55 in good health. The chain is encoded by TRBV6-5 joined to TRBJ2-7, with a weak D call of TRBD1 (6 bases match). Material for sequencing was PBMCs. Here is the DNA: TGTGCCAGCAGTCCGAGTTGGGTACAGGGATTTAGCGAGCAGTACTTC. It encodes CASSPSWVQGFSEQYF.